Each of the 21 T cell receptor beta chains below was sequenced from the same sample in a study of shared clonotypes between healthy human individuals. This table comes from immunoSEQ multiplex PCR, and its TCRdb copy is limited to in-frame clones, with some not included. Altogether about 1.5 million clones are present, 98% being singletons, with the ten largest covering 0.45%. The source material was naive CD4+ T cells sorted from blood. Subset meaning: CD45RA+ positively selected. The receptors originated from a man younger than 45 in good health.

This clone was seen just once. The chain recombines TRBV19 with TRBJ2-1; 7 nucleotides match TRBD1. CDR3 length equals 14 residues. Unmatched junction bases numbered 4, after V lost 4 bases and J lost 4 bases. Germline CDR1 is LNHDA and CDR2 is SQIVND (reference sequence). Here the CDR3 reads CASSKQGSYNEQFF. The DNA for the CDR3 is TGTGCCAGTAGTAAACAGGGGTCATACAATGAGCAGTTCTTC.

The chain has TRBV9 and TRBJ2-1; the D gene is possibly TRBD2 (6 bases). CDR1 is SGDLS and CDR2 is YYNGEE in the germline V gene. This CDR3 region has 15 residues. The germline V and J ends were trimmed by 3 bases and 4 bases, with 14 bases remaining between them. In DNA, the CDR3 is TGTGCCAGCAGCGACGGGACTTCTTTATACAATGAGCAGTTCTTC. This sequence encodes CASSDGTSLYNEQFF.

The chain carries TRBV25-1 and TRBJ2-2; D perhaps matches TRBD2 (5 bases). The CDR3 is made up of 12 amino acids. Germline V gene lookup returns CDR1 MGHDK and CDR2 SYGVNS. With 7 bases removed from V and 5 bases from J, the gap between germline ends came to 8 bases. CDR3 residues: CASTRGTGELFF. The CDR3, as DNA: TGTGCCAGCACACGAGGGACCGGGGAGCTGTTTTTT.

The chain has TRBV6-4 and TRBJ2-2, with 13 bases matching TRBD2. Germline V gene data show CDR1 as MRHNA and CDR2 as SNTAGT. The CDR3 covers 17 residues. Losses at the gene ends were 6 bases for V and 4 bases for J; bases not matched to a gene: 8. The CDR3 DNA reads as TGTGCCAGCAGCAGACTAGCGGGAGGTTATGGCACCGGGGAGCTGTTTTTT. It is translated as CASSRLAGGYGTGELFF.

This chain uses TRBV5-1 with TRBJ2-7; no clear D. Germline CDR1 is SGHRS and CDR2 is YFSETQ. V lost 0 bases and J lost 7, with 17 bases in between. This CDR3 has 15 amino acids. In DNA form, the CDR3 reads TGCGCCAGCAGCTTGGGTGGTCCGACCTCTGGGGAGCAGTACTTC. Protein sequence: CASSLGGPTSGEQYF.

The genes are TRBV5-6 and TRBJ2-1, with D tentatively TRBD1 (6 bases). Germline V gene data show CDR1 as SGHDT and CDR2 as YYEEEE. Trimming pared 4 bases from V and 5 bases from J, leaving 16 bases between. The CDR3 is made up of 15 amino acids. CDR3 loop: CASSPPGATNNEQFF. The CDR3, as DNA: TGTGCCAGCAGCCCCCCAGGGGCTACAAACAATGAGCAGTTCTTC. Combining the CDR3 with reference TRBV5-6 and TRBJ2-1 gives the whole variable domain DAGVTQSPTHLIKTRGQQVTLRCSPKSGHDTVSWYQQALGQGPQFIFQYYEEEERQRGNFPDRFSGHQFPNYSSELNVNALLLGDSALYLCASSPPGATNNEQFFGPGTRLTVL.

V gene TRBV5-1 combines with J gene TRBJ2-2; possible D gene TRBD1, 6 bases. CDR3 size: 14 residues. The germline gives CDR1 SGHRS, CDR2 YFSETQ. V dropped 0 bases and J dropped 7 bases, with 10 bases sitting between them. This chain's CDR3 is CASSLDRVIGELFF. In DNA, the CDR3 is TGCGCCAGCAGCTTGGACAGGGTAATCGGGGAGCTGTTTTTT.

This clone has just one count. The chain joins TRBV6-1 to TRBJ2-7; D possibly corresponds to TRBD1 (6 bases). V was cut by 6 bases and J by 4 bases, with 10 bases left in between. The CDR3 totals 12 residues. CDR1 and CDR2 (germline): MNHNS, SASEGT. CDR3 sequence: CASRSGAYEQYF. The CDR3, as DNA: TGTGCCAGCAGGTCAGGGGCGTACGAGCAGTACTTC.

CDR3 residues: CALKTGGKLCNEQFF. In DNA form, the CDR3 reads TGTGCCCTCAAAACAGGGGGCAAATTGTGCAATGAGCAGTTCTTC. This chain connects TRBV11-3 to TRBJ2-1; 9 positions agree with TRBD1. The CDR3 has 15 amino acids. Germline V gene data show CDR1 as SGHNT and CDR2 as YENEEA. With 11 bases clipped from V and 6 bases from J, the junction kept 14 bases outside the gene matches.

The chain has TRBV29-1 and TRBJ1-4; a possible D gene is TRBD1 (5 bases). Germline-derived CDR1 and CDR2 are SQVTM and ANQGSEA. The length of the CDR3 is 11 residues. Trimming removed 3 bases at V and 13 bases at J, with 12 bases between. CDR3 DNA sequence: TGCAGCGTTGACTTAGGGGTGGGACTGTTTTTT. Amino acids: CSVDLGVGLFF.

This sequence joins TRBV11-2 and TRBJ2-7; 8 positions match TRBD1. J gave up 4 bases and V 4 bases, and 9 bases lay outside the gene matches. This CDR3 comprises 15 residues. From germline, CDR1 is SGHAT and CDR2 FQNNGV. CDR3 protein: CASSSRTGSLYEQYF. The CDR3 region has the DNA TGTGCCAGCAGCTCCAGGACAGGGTCTTTATACGAGCAGTACTTC.

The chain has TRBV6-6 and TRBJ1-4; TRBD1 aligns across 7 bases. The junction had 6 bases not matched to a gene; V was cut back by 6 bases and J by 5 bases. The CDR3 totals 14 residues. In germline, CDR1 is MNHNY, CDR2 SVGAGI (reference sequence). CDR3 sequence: CASRTPGQNEKLFF. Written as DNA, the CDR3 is TGTGCCAGCAGGACGCCGGGACAGAATGAAAAACTGTTTTTT.

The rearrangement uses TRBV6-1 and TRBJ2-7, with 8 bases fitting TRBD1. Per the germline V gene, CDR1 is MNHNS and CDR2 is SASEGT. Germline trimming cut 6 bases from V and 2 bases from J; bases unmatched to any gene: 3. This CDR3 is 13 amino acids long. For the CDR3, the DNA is TGTGCCAGCAGGTTGACAGGGGCCTACGAGCAGTACTTC. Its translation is CASRLTGAYEQYF.

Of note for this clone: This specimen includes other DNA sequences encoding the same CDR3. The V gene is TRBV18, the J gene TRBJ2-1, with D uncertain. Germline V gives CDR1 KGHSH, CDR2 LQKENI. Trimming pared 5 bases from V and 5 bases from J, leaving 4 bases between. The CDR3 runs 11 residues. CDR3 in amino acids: CASSANNEQFF. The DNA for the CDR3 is TGTGCCAGCTCAGCAAACAATGAGCAGTTCTTC.

CDR3 region: CASSVGLAEGHEQYF. Written as DNA, the CDR3 is TGTGCCAGCAGCGTAGGGCTAGCGGAGGGTCACGAGCAGTACTTC. This chain joins TRBV9 and TRBJ2-7, with 7 positions matching TRBD2. V trimming: 0 bases; J trimming: 5 bases; junction bases outside the gene matches: 8. Germline loops: CDR1 SGDLS, CDR2 YYNGEE. CDR3 length: 15 amino acids. The full variable domain, rest sourced from reference TRBV9 and TRBJ2-7, is DSGVTQTPKHLITATGQRVTLRCSPRSGDLSVYWYQQSLDQGLQFLIQYYNGEERAKGNILERFSAQQFPDLHSELNLSSLELGDSALYFCASSVGLAEGHEQYFGPGTRLTVT.

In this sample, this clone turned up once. Here the CDR3 DNA reads TGCGCCAGCCGTGTCAGGTACAGAGAGACCCAGTACTTC. It codes for CASRVRYRETQYF. This rearrangement joins TRBV5-1 to TRBJ2-5; D remains ambiguous. This CDR3 region has 13 residues. Looked up from germline, CDR1 is SGHRS and CDR2 is YFSETQ. V gave up 7 bases and J gave up 4 bases, with 14 bases separating them.

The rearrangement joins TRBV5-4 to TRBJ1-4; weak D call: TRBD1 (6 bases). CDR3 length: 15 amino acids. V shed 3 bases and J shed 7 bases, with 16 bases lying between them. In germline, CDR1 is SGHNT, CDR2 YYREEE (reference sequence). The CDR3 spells CASSSSTGTREKLFF. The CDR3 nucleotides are TGTGCCAGCAGCTCCTCAACCGGGACACGTGAAAAACTGTTTTTT.

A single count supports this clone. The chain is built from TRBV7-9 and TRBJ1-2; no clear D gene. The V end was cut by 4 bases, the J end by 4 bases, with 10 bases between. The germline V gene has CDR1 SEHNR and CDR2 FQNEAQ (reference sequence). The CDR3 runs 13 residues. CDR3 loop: CASSSTGIYGYTF. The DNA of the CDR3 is TGTGCCAGCAGCTCGACGGGGATCTATGGCTACACCTTC.

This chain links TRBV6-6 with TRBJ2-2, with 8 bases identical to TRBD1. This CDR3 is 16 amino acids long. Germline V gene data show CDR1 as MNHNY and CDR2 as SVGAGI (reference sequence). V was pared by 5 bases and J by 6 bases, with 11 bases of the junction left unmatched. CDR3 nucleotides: TGTGCCAGCAGTGGTCACCTGGGACAGGTAGCCGGGGAGCTGTTTTTT. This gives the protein CASSGHLGQVAGELFF.

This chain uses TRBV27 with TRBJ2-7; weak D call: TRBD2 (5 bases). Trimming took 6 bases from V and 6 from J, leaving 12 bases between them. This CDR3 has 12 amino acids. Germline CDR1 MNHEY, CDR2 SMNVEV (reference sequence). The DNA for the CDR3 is TGTGCCAGCAGCCAGGCGGGTGGCGAGCAGTACTTC. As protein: CASSQAGGEQYF.

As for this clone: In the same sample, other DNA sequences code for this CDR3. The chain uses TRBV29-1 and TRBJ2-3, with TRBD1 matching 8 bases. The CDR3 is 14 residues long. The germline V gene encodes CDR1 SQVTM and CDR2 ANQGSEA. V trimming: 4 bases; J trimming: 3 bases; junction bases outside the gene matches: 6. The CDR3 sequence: CSVGQGALTDTQYF. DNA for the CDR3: TGCAGCGTTGGGCAGGGGGCGCTGACAGATACGCAGTATTTT.